This TCR beta chain was identified during a study of blood T cell repertoires in COVID-19. The CDR3 sequence is 19 residues long. CDR1 MGHRA and CDR2 YSYEKL come from the germline V gene. Trimming shortened V by 0 bases and J by 2 bases, and 20 bases separated the two germline ends. Per the original methods: The authors estimated nucleated cell counts from reference gene primer amplification. Sequencing used immunoSEQ multiplex PCR; TCRdb keeps in-frame clones, though not all of them. The V and J calls and clone size are taken from that table; D and trimming were inferred from the DNA. The sample records 65,000 to 85,000 clones, around nine tenths being singletons. Patients from Seattle were sampled longitudinally, starting during active infection.

Sequencing input: peripheral blood. The V call is TRBV4-1, the J call TRBJ1-5; no clear D gene. This TCR was sampled from a man older than 75 with COVID-19, enrolled during active disease. The CDR3 bases are TGCGCCAGCAGCCAAGATGTTTGGGCTCAAACCGGGGGCAATCAGCCCCAGCATTTT. It translates to CASSQDVWAQTGGNQPQHF.